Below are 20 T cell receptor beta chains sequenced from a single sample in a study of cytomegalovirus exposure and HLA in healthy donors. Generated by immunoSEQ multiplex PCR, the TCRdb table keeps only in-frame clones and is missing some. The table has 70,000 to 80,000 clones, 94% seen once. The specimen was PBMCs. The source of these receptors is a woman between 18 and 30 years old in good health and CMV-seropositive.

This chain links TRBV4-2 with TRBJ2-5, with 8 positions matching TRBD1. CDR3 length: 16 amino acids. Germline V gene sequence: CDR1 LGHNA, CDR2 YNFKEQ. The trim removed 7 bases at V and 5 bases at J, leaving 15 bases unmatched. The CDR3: CASKQNSGQGAETQYF. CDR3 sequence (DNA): TGTGCCAGCAAGCAGAACAGTGGACAGGGCGCGGAGACCCAGTACTTC.

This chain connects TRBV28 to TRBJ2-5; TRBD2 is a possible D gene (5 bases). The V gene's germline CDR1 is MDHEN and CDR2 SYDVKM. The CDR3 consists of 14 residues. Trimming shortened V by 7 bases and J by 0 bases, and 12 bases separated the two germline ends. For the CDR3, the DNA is TGTGCCAGCACCCCGGGGAGAAACCAAGAGACCCAGTACTTC. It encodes CASTPGRNQETQYF.

The CDR3 loop is CASSPPWRIMNTEAFF. DNA for the CDR3: TGTGCCAGCAGCCCCCCGTGGCGGATCATGAACACTGAAGCTTTCTTT. The chain combines TRBV14 with TRBJ1-1; D is ambiguous. The germline CDR1 and CDR2 sequences are SGHDN and FVKESK. The CDR3 runs 16 residues. V was cut by 4 bases and J by 0 bases, with 15 bases left in between. Filled out from reference TRBV14 and TRBJ1-1, the complete variable domain reads EAGVTQFPSHSVIEKGQTVTLRCDPISGHDNLYWYRRVMGKEIKFLLHFVKESKQDESGMPNNRFLAERTGGTYSTLKVQPAELEDSGVYFCASSPPWRIMNTEAFFGQGTRLTVV.

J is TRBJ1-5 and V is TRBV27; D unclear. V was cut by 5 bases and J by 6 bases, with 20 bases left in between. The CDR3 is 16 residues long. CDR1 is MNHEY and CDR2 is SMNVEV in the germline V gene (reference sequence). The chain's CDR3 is CASSRNSVLSSQPQHF. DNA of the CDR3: TGTGCCAGCAGTCGTAACTCTGTACTGTCGAGTCAGCCCCAGCATTTT.

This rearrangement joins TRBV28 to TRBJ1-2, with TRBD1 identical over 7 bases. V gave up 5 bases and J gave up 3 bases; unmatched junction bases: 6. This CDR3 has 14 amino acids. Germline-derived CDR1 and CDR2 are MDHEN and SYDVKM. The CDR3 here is CASSPPGQHYGYTF. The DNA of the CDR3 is TGTGCCAGCAGTCCCCCGGGACAGCACTATGGCTACACCTTC.

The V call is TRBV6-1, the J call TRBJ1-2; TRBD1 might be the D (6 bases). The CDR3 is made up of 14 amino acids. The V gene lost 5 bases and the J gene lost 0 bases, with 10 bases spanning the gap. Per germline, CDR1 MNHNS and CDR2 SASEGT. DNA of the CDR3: TGTGCCAGCAGTACAGGGCTGACTAACTATGGCTACACCTTC. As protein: CASSTGLTNYGYTF.

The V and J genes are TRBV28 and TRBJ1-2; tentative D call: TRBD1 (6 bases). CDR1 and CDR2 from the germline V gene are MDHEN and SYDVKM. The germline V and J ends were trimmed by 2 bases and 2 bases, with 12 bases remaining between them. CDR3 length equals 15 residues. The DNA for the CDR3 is TGTGCCAGCAGTTTACTAGGGGGACGGAACTATGGCTACACCTTC. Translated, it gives CASSLLGGRNYGYTF.

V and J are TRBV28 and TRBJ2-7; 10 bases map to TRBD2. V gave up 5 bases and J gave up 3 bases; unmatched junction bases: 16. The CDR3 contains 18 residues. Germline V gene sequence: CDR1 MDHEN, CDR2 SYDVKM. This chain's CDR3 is CASSRTPGLAGVYYEQYF. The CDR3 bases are TGTGCCAGCAGTCGGACCCCTGGGCTAGCGGGAGTGTACTACGAGCAGTACTTC.

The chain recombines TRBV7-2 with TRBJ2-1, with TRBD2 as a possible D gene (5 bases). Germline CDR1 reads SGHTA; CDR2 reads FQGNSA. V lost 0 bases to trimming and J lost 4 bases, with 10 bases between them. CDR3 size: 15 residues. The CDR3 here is CASSLADFPYNEQFF. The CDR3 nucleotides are TGTGCCAGCAGCTTAGCGGACTTCCCTTACAATGAGCAGTTCTTC.

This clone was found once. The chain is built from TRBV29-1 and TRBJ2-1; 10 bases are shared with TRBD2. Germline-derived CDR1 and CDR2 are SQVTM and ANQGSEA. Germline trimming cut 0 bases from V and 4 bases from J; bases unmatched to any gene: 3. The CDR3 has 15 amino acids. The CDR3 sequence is CSVEEQLAGYNEQFF. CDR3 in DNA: TGCAGCGTTGAAGAACAACTAGCGGGGTACAATGAGCAGTTCTTC.

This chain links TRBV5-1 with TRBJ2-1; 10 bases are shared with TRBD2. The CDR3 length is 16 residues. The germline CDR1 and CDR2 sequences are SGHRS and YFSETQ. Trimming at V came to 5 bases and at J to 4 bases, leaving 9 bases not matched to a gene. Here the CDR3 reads CASSVELAGRYNEQFF. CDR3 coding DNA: TGCGCCAGCAGTGTGGAACTAGCGGGGAGGTACAATGAGCAGTTCTTC.

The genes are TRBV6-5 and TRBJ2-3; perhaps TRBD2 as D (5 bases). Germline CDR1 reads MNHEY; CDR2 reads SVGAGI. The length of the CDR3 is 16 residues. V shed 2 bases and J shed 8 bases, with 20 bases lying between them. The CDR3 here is CASSYPLRLRGGTQYF. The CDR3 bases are TGTGCCAGCAGTTACCCCCTCCGCCTACGGGGTGGTACGCAGTATTTT.

The CDR3 DNA is TGTGCCAGCACTACTAGCGGGTTCGGGGATACGCAGTATTTT. Encoded protein: CASTTSGFGDTQYF. The chain couples TRBV11-2 to TRBJ2-3; 9 bases map to TRBD2. The V segment lost 7 bases and the J segment 6 bases; nucleotides outside the gene matches: 8. Per germline, CDR1 SGHAT and CDR2 FQNNGV. There are 14 residues in the CDR3.

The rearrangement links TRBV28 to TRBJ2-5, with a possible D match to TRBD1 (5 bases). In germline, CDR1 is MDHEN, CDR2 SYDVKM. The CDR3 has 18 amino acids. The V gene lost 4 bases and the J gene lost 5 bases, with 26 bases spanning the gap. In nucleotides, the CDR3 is TGTGCCAGCAGTTCCTACACCACGCAACAGGCCGATTGGGAGACCCAGTACTTC. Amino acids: CASSSYTTQQADWETQYF.

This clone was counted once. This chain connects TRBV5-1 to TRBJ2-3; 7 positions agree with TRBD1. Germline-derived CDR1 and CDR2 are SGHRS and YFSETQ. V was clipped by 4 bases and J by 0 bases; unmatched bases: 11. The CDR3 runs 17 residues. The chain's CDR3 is CASSRRSAGGSTDTQYF. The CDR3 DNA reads TGCGCCAGCAGCAGGAGAAGCGCAGGGGGAAGCACAGATACGCAGTATTTT.

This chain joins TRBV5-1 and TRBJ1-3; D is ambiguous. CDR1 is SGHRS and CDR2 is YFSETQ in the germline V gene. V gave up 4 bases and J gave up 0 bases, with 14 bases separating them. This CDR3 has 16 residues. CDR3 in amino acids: CASSPLSAISGNTIYF. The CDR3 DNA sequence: TGCGCCAGCAGCCCGCTGAGTGCTATCTCTGGAAACACCATATATTTT.

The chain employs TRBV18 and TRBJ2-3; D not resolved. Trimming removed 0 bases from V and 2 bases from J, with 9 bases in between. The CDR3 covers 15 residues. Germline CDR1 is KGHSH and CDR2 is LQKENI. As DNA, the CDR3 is TGTGCCAGCTCACCACCGTGGCAAACCACAGATACGCAGTATTTT. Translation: CASSPPWQTTDTQYF. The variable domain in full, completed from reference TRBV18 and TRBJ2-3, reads NAGVMQNPRHLVRRRGQEARLRCSPMKGHSHVYWYRQLPEEGLKFMVYLQKENIIDESGMPKERFSAEFPKEGPSILRIQQVVRGDSAAYFCASSPPWQTTDTQYFGPGTRLTVL.

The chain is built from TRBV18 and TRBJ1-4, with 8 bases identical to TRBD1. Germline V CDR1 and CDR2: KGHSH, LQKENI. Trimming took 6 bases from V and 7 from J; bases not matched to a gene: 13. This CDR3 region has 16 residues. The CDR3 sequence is CASSLDRVEFREKLFF. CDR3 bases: TGTGCCAGCTCGCTGGACAGGGTGGAATTTCGTGAAAAACTGTTTTTT. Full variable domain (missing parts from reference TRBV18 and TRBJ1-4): NAGVMQNPRHLVRRRGQEARLRCSPMKGHSHVYWYRQLPEEGLKFMVYLQKENIIDESGMPKERFSAEFPKEGPSILRIQQVVRGDSAAYFCASSLDRVEFREKLFFGSGTQLSVL.

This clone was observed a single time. CDR3: CATSRAPGLPSSGGQFF. CDR3 coding DNA: TGTGCCACCAGCAGAGCCCCGGGACTCCCTTCTAGTGGGGGGCAGTTCTTC. The chain recombines TRBV15 with TRBJ2-1; D possibly corresponds to TRBD2 (6 bases). Trimming took off 1 base at V and 12 bases at J, with 25 bases between the two ends. CDR3 length equals 17 residues. CDR1 is LNHNV, CDR2 YYDKDF, per germline (reference sequence).

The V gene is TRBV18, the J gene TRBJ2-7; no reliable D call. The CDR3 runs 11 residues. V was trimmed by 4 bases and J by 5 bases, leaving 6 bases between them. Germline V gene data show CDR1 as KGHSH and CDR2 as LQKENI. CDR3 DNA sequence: TGTGCCAGCTCACAAATCGACGAGCAGTACTTC. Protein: CASSQIDEQYF.